There are a few counts of the clone carrying this T cell receptor beta chain. Antigen: not known. This sample was included in a study of identical twins. A single record per CDR3 protein comes from TCRdb applying MiXCR to the 5' RACE reads. The table records some 710,000 distinct CDR3 sequences, around 6% of them present only once. Findings and limits, study-wide: Compared with unrelated sharing, twin-shared out-of-frame alpha sequences had more low-probability sequences. Abundant beta clonotypes from cord blood bore fewer insertions; memory repertoires lacked this pattern.

Sequencing input: naive T cells sorted from blood. This TCR was recovered from a man aged 18 to 35 in good health.

This CDR3 reads CSARDWRRVDTEAFF. In nucleotides, the CDR3 is TGCAGTGCTAGAGATTGGAGGAGGGTAGACACTGAAGCTTTCTTT. This chain uses TRBV20-1 with TRBJ1-1, with D unresolved. Trimming shortened V by 0 bases and J by 3 bases, and 14 bases separated the two germline ends. The germline gives CDR1 DFQATT, CDR2 SNEGSKA (reference sequence). CDR3 size: 15 residues.